This TCR beta chain was found in a study of OX40 agonist ivuxolimab in advanced cancers. In the study overall: Cancers in dose escalation were hepatocellular, melanoma, renal cell and head and neck.

This table comes from immunoSEQ multiplex PCR, and its TCRdb copy is limited to in-frame clones, with some not included. The sample shows fewer than 95,000 clones, about four fifths of them seen only once. The CDR3 has 15 amino acids. Per the germline V gene, CDR1 is MDHEN and CDR2 is SYDVKM. V was shortened by 6 bases and J by 4 bases, with 16 bases between the two germline ends. This material consisted of CD4+ or CD8+ T cells sorted from blood, taken in a trial of the OX40 agonist ivuxolimab. The rearrangement uses TRBV28 and TRBJ1-3; D not resolved. This TCR was recovered from an adult with an advanced solid tumor such as melanoma, head and neck, liver or kidney cancer. The CDR3 nucleotides are TGTGCCAGCAGGCAGCTCTGGGCAAGAGGAAACACCATATATTTT. Its translation is CASRQLWARGNTIYF.